Listed below are T cell receptor beta chains from one sample, sequenced in a study of cytomegalovirus exposure and HLA in healthy donors. Produced via immunoSEQ multiplex PCR; TCRdb's table is partial and in-frame only. The sample holds some 160,000 clones; over 60% are singletons and the top ten take roughly 5%. Sequences were obtained from PBMCs. These receptor sequences come from a man aged 35 to 55 in good health and CMV-seronegative. The conserved cysteine and the conserved F or W are not part of the CDR3 here. D genes are given only for firm matches.

V	J	D	CDR3
TRBV9	TRBJ2-2	TRBD2	ASTNSGAGELF
TRBV19	TRBJ1-5	-	ASRWEGGQPQH
TRBV2	TRBJ1-1	-	ASSAAGGGVEAF
TRBV7-2	TRBJ2-5	-	ASSLGNRETQY
TRBV19	TRBJ2-1	TRBD2	ASSSGTSKDEQF
TRBV19	TRBJ2-3	TRBD2	ASSGPGGGVGTDTQY
TRBV10-2	-	TRBD2	ASSESKGTSGGEQY
TRBV19	TRBJ2-2	TRBD1	ASTRDRDHTGELF
TRBV5-4	TRBJ2-3	TRBD1	ASSPDRAGADTQY
TRBV7-9	TRBJ2-3	-	ATTLGVSDYVWVGHTQY
TRBV7-7	TRBJ2-5	-	ASSLGGTWRETQY
TRBV6-5	TRBJ1-1	-	ASSRQSSSDTEAF
TRBV12-5	TRBJ1-5	-	ASVLTGNRNQPQH
TRBV18	TRBJ1-4	-	ASSPRQQPNEKLF
TRBV30	TRBJ2-5	TRBD2	AWSQSGRSGETQY
TRBV7-9	TRBJ2-1	TRBD2	ASSVGGLGGSEQF
TRBV2	TRBJ1-5	TRBD1	ASTRQGSNQPQH
TRBV5-8	TRBJ1-2	-	ASSLGRTNYGYT
TRBV6-5	TRBJ2-3	TRBD2	ASSSPGLAGEDTQY
TRBV14	TRBJ2-1	TRBD1	ATYRGHPEQF
TRBV18	TRBJ2-5	-	ASSSIGGAGETQY
TRBV4-1	TRBJ1-5	-	ASSQGTRNQPQH
TRBV5-4	TRBJ1-1	-	ASSLGNWGGARNTEAF
TRBV4-1	TRBJ2-7	-	ASSQDRGGIEQY
TRBV6-5	TRBJ1-2	TRBD1	ASSPSRGRRGYT
TRBV5-4	TRBJ2-7	TRBD1	ASSFGTADYEQY
TRBV21-1	TRBJ2-7	-	ASSKGASGPCVSYEQY
TRBV10-1	TRBJ2-2	TRBD1	ASSEPGTGTGELF
TRBV14	TRBJ2-2	-	ASSHLWNTGELF
TRBV5-8	TRBJ2-2	TRBD1	ASSSGQGEAGELF
TRBV5-1	TRBJ1-2	-	ASSLDSSYGYT
TRBV5-6	TRBJ1-3	-	ASSYYDRDFSGNTIY
TRBV10-3	TRBJ2-3	-	AISERQGSDTQY
TRBV4-3	TRBJ2-3	TRBD2	ASSQGGLAGVTDTQY
TRBV4-3	TRBJ1-2	-	ASSHEGGPNYGYT
TRBV9	TRBJ2-5	-	ASSPSPRVEETQY
TRBV7-6	TRBJ2-7	TRBD1	ASSPRQGAYEQY
TRBV7-2	TRBJ2-7	TRBD1	ASEGGTGRNEQY
TRBV6-5	TRBJ1-1	TRBD1	ASGTGAGFTEAF
TRBV7-3	TRBJ2-3	TRBD2	ASSLSGRSIDTQY
TRBV7-9	TRBJ1-4	-	SSNQPGLKIEKLF
TRBV2	TRBJ2-7	-	ASSEALEGGYEQY
TRBV7-9	TRBJ1-4	TRBD1	ASSTGTGGDEKLF
TRBV9	TRBJ2-3	TRBD2	ASSAGLAGTDTQY
TRBV2	TRBJ2-2	TRBD2	ASTPRSSGRRTGELF
TRBV9	TRBJ2-3	TRBD2	ASSPLAEPDTQY
TRBV4-1	TRBJ2-7	TRBD2	ASSAGGASRSSTYEQY
TRBV2	TRBJ1-4	-	ASSEEMGQGLGKLF
TRBV14	TRBJ1-3	TRBD1	ASSHDRGFFSGNTIY
TRBV4-3	TRBJ1-5	-	ASSHDVGGGWPQH
TRBV5-4	TRBJ2-5	-	ASRTELQETQY
TRBV7-2	TRBJ1-2	-	ASSLAGPYGYT
TRBV7-3	TRBJ2-1	TRBD2	ASSPRRLAGVGEQF
TRBV11-3	TRBJ2-7	-	ASSLSREQY
TRBV27	TRBJ1-1	-	ASSLLGGFAEAF
TRBV2	TRBJ2-1	TRBD1	ASRGQGNSYNEQF
TRBV5-4	TRBJ2-5	-	ASSLQIGTGTQY